The source of this T cell receptor (beta chain) is a study of metastatic and nonmetastatic thyroid tumors. The wider study: For malignant and benign thyroid patients, tumor or nodule tissue and blood were the sources whose repertoires were compared.

The CDR3 contains 15 residues. The germline gives CDR1 LGHNT, CDR2 FRNRAP. With V trimmed by 8 bases and J by 4 bases, 9 bases remained unmatched. Judged by abundance, this clone is large (0.1 to 1%). Each patient came to thyroid surgery without any prior treatment (of any kind). Original data processing: The distant-metastasis classifier for papillary thyroid cancer was built from CDR3 differences across clinicopathological groups. With MiXCR, TCRdb reprocessed the PCR reads. It is TCRdb's table, rather than the study itself, that gives the V and J calls and clone size. The repertoire holds about 6,100 clones, with roughly 33% as singletons.

This TCR was sampled from a male donor with papillary thyroid cancer or a benign thyroid nodule (not recorded which). Some clones in this sample may be carry-over from other donors' samples. Sequenced: adjacent normal tissue. The chain employs TRBV12-5 and TRBJ2-2, with 8 bases identical to TRBD2. The DNA of the CDR3 is TGTGCTAGTACTCTGACTAGCGAGACCACCGGGGAGCTGTTTTTT. The encoded protein is CASTLTSETTGELFF.